This section outlines one T cell receptor (beta chain) sequence together with its context. What was amplified from RNA transcripts were TCR beta CDR3 regions. HTBI primers were used for first-round RT-PCR of the TCR CDR3. TCRdb re-analysed the multiplex PCR reads in MiXCR, keeping a single row per CDR3 protein. Counted here are approximately 610,000 distinct CDR3 sequences, over 12% occurring once; the ten biggest clones make up 3.5% to 4.5%. This entry belongs to a study of T cells in Graves' hyperthyroidism and ophthalmopathy. Germline assignment: CDR1 SGHDT and CDR2 YYEEEE. The CDR3 sequence is 16 residues long. Trimming took 2 bases from V and 5 from J; bases not matched to a gene: 7.

This chain connects TRBV5-6 to TRBJ2-2; 9 nucleotides agree with TRBD2. The sample was blood. The TCR sequence derives from a woman between 35 and 50 years old with Graves' ophthalmopathy. The CDR3 loop is CASSLLAGIQTGELFF. In nucleotides, the CDR3 is TGTGCCAGCAGCTTACTAGCGGGTATACAGACCGGGGAGCTGTTTTTT.